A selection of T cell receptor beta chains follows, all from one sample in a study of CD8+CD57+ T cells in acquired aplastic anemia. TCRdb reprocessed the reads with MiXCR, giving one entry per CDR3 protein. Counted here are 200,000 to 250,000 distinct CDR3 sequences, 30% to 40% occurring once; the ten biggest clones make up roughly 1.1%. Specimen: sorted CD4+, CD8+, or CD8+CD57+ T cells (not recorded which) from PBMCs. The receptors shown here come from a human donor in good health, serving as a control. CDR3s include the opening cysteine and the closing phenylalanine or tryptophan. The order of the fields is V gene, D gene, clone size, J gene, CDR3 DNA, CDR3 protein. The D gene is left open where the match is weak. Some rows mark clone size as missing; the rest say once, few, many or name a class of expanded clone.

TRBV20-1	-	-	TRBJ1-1	TGCAGTGCTAGACCTATGGGACTCGGGAACACTGAAGCTTTCTTT	CSARPMGLGNTEAFF
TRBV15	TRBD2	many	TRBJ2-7	TGTGCCACCAGCAGGCGGGGGACCTCCTACGAGCAGTACTTC	CATSRRGTSYEQYF
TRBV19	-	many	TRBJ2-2	TGTGCCAGTAGTACCCAAGGAGTATCGGGCGGGGAGCTGTTTTTT	CASSTQGVSGGELFF
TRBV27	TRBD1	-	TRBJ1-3	TGTGCCAGCAGTCTCAGGGGGTTTGGAAACACCATATATTTT	CASSLRGFGNTIYF
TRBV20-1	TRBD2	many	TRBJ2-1	TGCAGTGCTAGAGATCGACTAGCGGCCTACACCGAGCAGTTCTTC	CSARDRLAAYTEQFF
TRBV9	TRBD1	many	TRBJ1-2	TGTGCCAGCAGCGTAACAGGGGGCGACTATGGCTACACCTTC	CASSVTGGDYGYTF
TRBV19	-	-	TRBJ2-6	TGTGCCAGTAGAAGGATGGACTCTGGGGCCAACGTCCTGACTTTC	CASRRMDSGANVLTF
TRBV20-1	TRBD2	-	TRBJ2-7	TGCAGTGCTAGTGGGACTAGCGGGATCTACGAGCAGTACTTC	CSASGTSGIYEQYF
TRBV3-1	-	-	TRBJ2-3	TGTGCCAGCAGCCAAGACCGGGACTTGTTCACAGATACGCAGTATTTT	CASSQDRDLFTDTQYF
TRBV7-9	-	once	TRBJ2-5	TGTGCCAGCGCCAGATCATCTCAAGAGACCCAGTACTTC	CASARSSQETQYF
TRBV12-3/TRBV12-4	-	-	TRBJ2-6	TGTGCCAGCAGCCCAGACGGCGCTGGGGCCAACGTCCTGACTTTC	CASSPDGAGANVLTF